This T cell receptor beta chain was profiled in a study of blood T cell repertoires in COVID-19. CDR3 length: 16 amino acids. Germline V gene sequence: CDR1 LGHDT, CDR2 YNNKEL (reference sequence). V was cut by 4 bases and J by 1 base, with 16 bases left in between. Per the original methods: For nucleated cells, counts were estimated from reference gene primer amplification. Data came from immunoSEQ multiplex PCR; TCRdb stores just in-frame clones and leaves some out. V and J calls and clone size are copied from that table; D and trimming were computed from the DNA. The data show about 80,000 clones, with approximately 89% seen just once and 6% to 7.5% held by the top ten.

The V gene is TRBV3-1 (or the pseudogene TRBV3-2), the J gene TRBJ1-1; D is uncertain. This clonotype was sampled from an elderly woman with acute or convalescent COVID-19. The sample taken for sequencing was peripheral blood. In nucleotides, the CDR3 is TGTGCCAGCAGCCCGAAAGTGAGGTCGGGGAACACTGAAGCTTTCTTT. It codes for CASSPKVRSGNTEAFF.